The 10 T cell receptor beta chains given below trace back to one sample, sequenced in a study of blood T cells in healthy people across ages. With a J-beta primer mix and a sample-barcoded 5' primer, a second PCR ran about 6 to 11 cycles. TCRdb independently ran MiXCR on the 5' RACE reads; one entry per CDR3 protein. The sample yields 270,000 or so distinct CDR3 sequences, roughly a quarter seen once. Sequenced input: blood. The receptor source for this set is a woman between 65 and 79 years old in good health.

The genes are TRBV28 and TRBJ2-3; tentative D call: TRBD1 (5 bases). The better agreement between TRBJ1-5 and the DNA end casts doubt on the J call. This CDR3 contains 16 residues. Germline-derived CDR1 and CDR2 are MDHEN and SYDVKM. The CDR3 DNA is TGTGCCAGCAGTTCACTAGCGGGGGGGAACACAGATACGCAGCATTTT. It is translated as CASSSLAGGNTDTQHF.

This clonotype was counted between two and nine times. The chain employs TRBV5-1 and TRBJ1-4, with TRBD1 identical over 7 bases. Germline values: CDR1 SGHRS, CDR2 YFSETQ. This CDR3 region has 15 residues. V lost 2 bases, J lost 3 bases, and 4 bases stayed unmatched. The CDR3 DNA is TGCGCCAGCAGCTTCGGGGACAGCCCTAATGAAAAACTGTTTTTT. Residues: CASSFGDSPNEKLFF.

The V gene is TRBV5-1, the J gene TRBJ2-1, with 7 bases that match TRBD2. Germline V lookup: CDR1 SGHRS, CDR2 YFSETQ. The J segment lost 5 bases and the V segment lost 4 bases, leaving 9 bases of the junction unmatched. The CDR3 loop spans 15 amino acids. The CDR3 region is CASSRTGTTNNEQFF. The CDR3 bases are TGCGCCAGCAGCAGAACCGGGACTACCAACAATGAGCAGTTCTTC.

The sample holds a few counts of this clonotype. The chain couples TRBV7-9 to TRBJ1-1, with D possibly TRBD1 on 5 matching bases. The V end lost 6 bases, the J end lost 0 bases, and 11 bases lay between the germline ends. CDR1 is SEHNR and CDR2 is FQNEAQ in the germline V gene (reference sequence). This CDR3 region has 14 residues. CDR3 residues: CASRTGQLNTEAFF. Here the CDR3 DNA reads TGTGCCAGCAGAACGGGGCAGCTGAACACTGAAGCTTTCTTT.

This clonotype was detected a few times. This chain joins TRBV7-3 and TRBJ2-1, with unresolved D. The CDR3 has 15 amino acids. The V and J ends lost 3 bases and 0 bases respectively, with 9 bases between them. Germline V gene data show CDR1 as SGHTA and CDR2 as FQGTGA. The CDR3 bases are TGTGCCAGCAGCTTCCCGGAGTACTCCTACAATGAGCAGTTCTTC. Protein product: CASSFPEYSYNEQFF.

Of note for this clonotype: It may be a read error: a sequence one base away is much more abundant. This chain connects TRBV5-1 to TRBJ2-1; 7 bases are shared with TRBD2. J gave up 4 bases and V 8 bases, and 9 bases lay outside the gene matches. The CDR3 consists of 14 residues. Per the germline V gene, CDR1 is SGHRS and CDR2 is YFSETQ. Here the CDR3 reads CASWEGGGYNEQFF. The CDR3 nucleotides read TGCGCCAGTTGGGAGGGCGGAGGATACAATGAGCAGTTCTTC.

This clonotype was seen a handful of times. The chain couples TRBV20-1 to TRBJ1-3, with D maybe TRBD1 (5 bases). Germline CDR1 and CDR2: DFQATT and SNEGSKA (reference sequence). The germline V and J ends were trimmed by 3 bases and 2 bases, with 17 bases remaining between them. The CDR3 has 16 residues. CDR3 in amino acids: CSARDRGGLTGNTIYF. The DNA for the CDR3 is TGCAGTGCTAGGGATCGGGGCGGGCTAACTGGAAACACCATATATTTT.

This clonotype showed up just once. The chain uses TRBV2 and TRBJ2-1; 16 bases align to TRBD2. V was pared by 6 bases and J by 7 bases, with 3 bases of the junction left unmatched. CDR1 is SNHLY and CDR2 is FYNNEI in the germline V gene. The CDR3 consists of 15 residues. The CDR3 DNA reads as TGTGCCAGCAGGGGGACTAGCGGGAGGGTGAATGAGCAGTTCTTC. Its translation: CASRGTSGRVNEQFF.

This clonotype was detected a few times. This sequence joins TRBV10-3 and TRBJ2-4; TRBD1 aligns across 9 bases. Looked up from germline, CDR1 is ENHRY and CDR2 is SYGVKD. The CDR3 covers 14 residues. The V segment lost 10 bases and the J segment 5 bases; nucleotides outside the gene matches: 9. The CDR3 sequence is CATRGTGNQNIQYF. CDR3 coding DNA: TGTGCCACCAGAGGGACAGGGAACCAAAACATTCAGTACTTC.

CDR3 in amino acids: CASSTPFGEYGEETQYF. CDR3 DNA: TGTGCCAGCAGCACCCCCTTCGGGGAGTATGGTGAAGAGACCCAGTACTTC. This chain connects TRBV12-3 or TRBV12-4 to TRBJ2-5, with a possible D match to TRBD2 (5 bases). Trimming cost V 6 bases and J 3 bases, with 23 bases left between them. The CDR3 extends over 17 amino acids.